The present TCR beta chain was sequenced within a study of blood T cell repertoires in COVID-19. About the study: Whether acute or convalescent, the COVID-19 samples came from the United States, Italy and Spain.

J was trimmed by 1 base and V by 6 bases; bases with no gene match: 5. CDR1 and CDR2 from the germline V gene are SGHTS and YDEGEE. The CDR3 is 14 residues long. Per the authors' pipeline: Cell counts per sample came from amplifying reference gene primers. TCRdb keeps only in-frame clones here, not all; method: immunoSEQ multiplex PCR. The DNA gave D and trimming, while V, J and clone size come from that table. The sample yields 200,000 to 300,000 clones, roughly 85% seen once. The rearrangement links TRBV5-8 to TRBJ2-5, with 8 bases lining up with TRBD1. The sample taken for sequencing was peripheral blood. The TCR comes from a man over 45 with COVID-19, enrolled during active disease. CDR3 nucleotide sequence: TGTGCCAGCAACAGGGACAGGCCCCAAGAGACCCAGTACTTC. It encodes CASNRDRPQETQYF.